These 17 T cell receptor beta chains came from one sample sequenced in a study of blood T cell repertoires in COVID-19. The protocol was immunoSEQ multiplex PCR, while the TCRdb copy is restricted to in-frame clones and leaves out a portion. The table shows over 85,000 clones, with roughly 82% occurring only once. Material for sequencing was peripheral blood. The receptors stem from a human donor in a cohort sampled during active COVID-19.

There are a few counts of this clone. This chain uses TRBV21-1 with TRBJ2-6; the D call in the table, TRBD2, was not verified against the DNA. TRBV21-1 is a documented pseudogene. CDR3 length: 18 residues. The CDR3 spells CASSPRSHPHSGANVLTF. CDR3 DNA sequence: TGTGCCAGCAGCCCCCGAAGCCATCCCCACTCTGGGGCCAACGTCCTGACTTTC.

The table lists this clone with a count of one. The rearrangement links TRBV7-9 to TRBJ1-4; 8 bases agree with TRBD1. V trimming: 3 bases; J trimming: 7 bases; junction bases outside the gene matches: 4. This CDR3 is 14 amino acids long. Germline-derived CDR1 and CDR2 are SEHNR and FQNEAQ (reference sequence). CDR3 amino acids: CASSFGQGIEKLFF. Here the CDR3 DNA reads TGTGCCAGCAGCTTTGGACAGGGAATTGAAAAACTGTTTTTT.

This chain uses TRBV7-2 with TRBJ2-1; no definite D call. The CDR3 totals 14 residues. V was cut by 3 bases and J by 4 bases, with 10 bases left in between. Germline V lookup: CDR1 SGHTA, CDR2 FQGNSA. In DNA form, the CDR3 reads TGTGCCAGCAGCTTTTCTTCACAATACAATGAGCAGTTCTTC. Translated: CASSFSSQYNEQFF.

This clone has a single count. This chain uses TRBV11-3 with TRBJ2-5; D is possibly TRBD1 (6 bases). This CDR3 has 13 residues. In germline, CDR1 is SGHNT, CDR2 YENEEA. Trimming pared 3 bases from V and 5 bases from J, leaving 10 bases between. The CDR3 loop reads CASSFTGLETQYF. CDR3 coding DNA: TGTGCCAGCAGCTTTACAGGGCTTGAGACCCAGTACTTC.

This clone was picked up one time. This sequence joins TRBV7-2 and TRBJ1-2; no definite D call. V lost 1 base, J lost 3 bases, and 6 bases lay in between. The CDR3 extends over 13 amino acids. Germline assignment: CDR1 SGHTA and CDR2 FQGNSA. Here the CDR3 reads CASSLGEDYGYTF. CDR3 nucleotide sequence: TGTGCCAGCAGCTTAGGAGAGGACTATGGCTACACCTTC.

The V gene is TRBV18, the J gene TRBJ2-7, with D perhaps matching TRBD1 (6 bases). Between the trimmed V and J ends, which lost 2 bases and 0 bases, there was a span of 11 bases. Germline V CDR1 and CDR2: KGHSH, LQKENI. There are 15 residues in the CDR3. CDR3 sequence: CASSPLQGLSYEQYF. The DNA of the CDR3 is TGTGCCAGCTCACCATTACAGGGCCTCTCCTACGAGCAGTACTTC.

The DNA of the CDR3 is TGCGCCAGCAGCCCCGAAGACAGGGTGGGGTTTCAGCCCCAGCATTTT. Translated: CASSPEDRVGFQPQHF. This chain connects TRBV4-1 to TRBJ1-5, with TRBD1 matching over 7 bases. With 4 bases clipped from V and 6 bases from J, the junction kept 12 bases outside the gene matches. The CDR3 sequence is 16 residues long. Germline loops: CDR1 MGHRA, CDR2 YSYEKL.

The J gene is TRBJ1-4, the V gene TRBV28; 10 bases map to TRBD1. CDR1 and CDR2 from the germline V gene are MDHEN and SYDVKM. CDR3 length equals 16 residues. The V and J ends lost 5 bases and 5 bases, in that order; junction bases with no gene match: 8. The CDR3 bases are TGTGCCAGCAGTGGGACAGGGGTCGAAGGGAATGAAAAACTGTTTTTT. Translation gives CASSGTGVEGNEKLFF.

This rearrangement joins TRBV19 to TRBJ1-1; D might be TRBD1 (5 bases). V was cut by 7 bases and J by 2 bases, with 14 bases left in between. Germline CDR1 and CDR2: LNHDA and SQIVND (reference sequence). The CDR3 consists of 14 residues. CDR3 DNA sequence: TGTGCCAGTAAAATTGGGGGGTTTAACACTGAAGCTTTCTTT. As protein: CASKIGGFNTEAFF.

This chain uses TRBV20-1 with TRBJ2-7; 11 nucleotides line up with TRBD1. The germline V gene encodes CDR1 DFQATT and CDR2 SNEGSKA (reference sequence). V lost 3 bases, J lost 1 base, and 5 bases stayed unmatched. CDR3 size: 15 residues. In DNA form, the CDR3 reads TGCAGTGCTAGTCCCGGGACAGGGGGTTCCTACGAGCAGTACTTC. Its translation is CSASPGTGGSYEQYF.

This chain joins TRBV5-1 and TRBJ2-7, with 8 bases aligning to TRBD1. Germline V gene lookup returns CDR1 SGHRS and CDR2 YFSETQ. The CDR3 extends over 14 amino acids. V lost 4 bases and J lost 2; bases outside the gene matches: 5. This CDR3 is CASSPGTGTYEQYF. The CDR3 DNA follows: TGCGCCAGCAGCCCTGGGACAGGCACCTACGAGCAGTACTTC.

The V call is TRBV6-2 or TRBV6-3, the J call TRBJ1-2; maybe TRBD1 (5 bases). The CDR3 length is 16 residues. Germline V CDR1 and CDR2: MNHEY, SVGEGT. With 2 bases removed from V and 3 bases from J, the gap between germline ends came to 16 bases. CDR3 in DNA: TGTGCCAGCAGTTACGTGGCCCGGGGGGTCGACTATGGCTACACCTTC. Encoded protein: CASSYVARGVDYGYTF.

This chain links TRBV30 with TRBJ2-7; 8 bases map to TRBD1. The V segment lost 3 bases and the J segment 4 bases; nucleotides outside the gene matches: 2. The CDR3 loop spans 12 amino acids. The germline V gene encodes CDR1 GTSNPN and CDR2 SVGIG (reference sequence). Here the CDR3 DNA reads TGTGCCTGGAGCCGGGACAGGTACGAGCAGTACTTC. Amino acid sequence: CAWSRDRYEQYF. Full variable domain (rest looked up from reference TRBV30 and TRBJ2-7): SQTIHQWPATLVQPVGSPLSLECTVEGTSNPNLYWYRQAAGRGLQLLFYSVGIGQISSEVPQNLSASRPQDRQFILSSKKLLLSDSGFYLCAWSRDRYEQYFGPGTRLTVT.

The chain is built from TRBV5-1 and TRBJ1-2; 7 positions agree with TRBD1. Looked up from germline, CDR1 is SGHRS and CDR2 is YFSETQ. This CDR3 region has 14 residues. V shed 4 bases, J shed 4 bases, and the junction held 7 bases outside the gene matches. This CDR3 reads CASSPTRGLYGYTF. The DNA of the CDR3 is TGCGCCAGCAGCCCGACGAGGGGGCTCTATGGCTACACCTTC.

A note on this clone: The germline gene is not matched at one end of the junction; a read error may be the cause. The chain employs TRBV6-2 or TRBV6-3 and TRBJ2-7, with D possibly TRBD1 on 6 matching bases. Germline lookup yields CDR1 MNHEY and CDR2 SVGEGT. This CDR3 is built from 11 residues. DNA of the CDR3: TGTGCCAGCAGTTATCCGGGACACCCGAGGTTC. This encodes CASSYPGHPRF.

The chain carries TRBV3-1 (or the pseudogene TRBV3-2) and TRBJ2-7; D might be TRBD2 (6 bases). CDR1 and CDR2 from the germline V gene are LGHDT and YNNKEL (reference sequence). The CDR3 runs to 12 residues. V lost 1 base and J lost 7, with 8 bases in between. DNA of the CDR3: TGTGCCAGCAGCCAAGGGCGGGGAGAGCAGTACTTC. Residues: CASSQGRGEQYF.

This clone was observed a handful of times. This sequence joins TRBV6-6 and TRBJ1-6; D is ambiguous. Trimming cost V 5 bases and J 8 bases, with 10 bases left between them. This CDR3 has 13 amino acids. The germline V gene has CDR1 MNHNY and CDR2 SVGAGI (reference sequence). The CDR3 DNA reads as TGTGCCAGCAGTACTGAGATGTATTCACCCCTCCACTTT. Translated, it gives CASSTEMYSPLHF.